This T cell receptor beta chain was documented in a study of T-cell memory formation after mild COVID-19. Study overall: TCR clusters were largely donor specific.

This CDR3 has 17 amino acids. Germline CDR1 and CDR2: SGHRS and YFSETQ. V was cut by 1 base and J by 6 bases, with 17 bases left in between. General study points: Certain responding clones were present in pre-infection memory, suggesting participation of cross-reactive memory. Shrinking CD4+ clones were chiefly CM and EM; CD8+ ones were chiefly EMRA.

To note about this clonotype: Its antigen is as yet unknown.

With constant-segment primers, 5'RACE yielded cDNA libraries of TCR alpha and TCR beta that carried sample barcodes and UMIs. Each CDR3 protein gets one entry after TCRdb re-called the 5' RACE reads with MiXCR. The data show fewer than 350,000 distinct CDR3 sequences, approximately 14% seen once. Sequencing input: PBMCs or a T cell subset sorted from them (not recorded which). The gene calls are TRBV5-1 and TRBJ2-6; maybe TRBD1 (6 bases). The source of this sequence is a man aged 18 to 29 who had mild COVID-19 (a few samples of this study predate the infection). Cell type and time point are not known. The CDR3 nucleotides read TGCGCCAGCAGCTTGAGGGACACCCCGATAGCGGCCAACGTCCTGACTTTC. Residues: CASSLRDTPIAANVLTF.